This T cell receptor (beta chain) comes out of a study of cytomegalovirus exposure and HLA in healthy donors. The CDR3 covers 14 residues. A multiplex PCR was run with 60 Vbeta primers and 13 Jbeta primers. Sequencing was performed with immunoSEQ multiplex PCR; in TCRdb, only in-frame clones are kept and a portion is missing. This sample has about 180,000 clones; roughly 81% occur once, and the top ten carry roughly 5%. As regards this clone: Its antigen is undetermined.

Regarding the study as a whole: A missense variant in DCLRE1C was later tied to TCR beta V- and J-gene trimming. Later, an analysis found that common viral pathogens appeared to be linked with several of the most significant clusters. Most of the TCR beta V segments (in an earlier analysis) were productive either about 87% or about 30% of the time. When presence/absence was analysed, sequencing depth was taken to be roughly uniform across donors.

The rearrangement links TRBV1 to TRBJ2-5; TRBD1, the table's D call, lacks a check against the DNA. TRBV1 is a pseudogene locus. This TCR was sampled from a woman aged 18-29 years in good health and CMV-seropositive. The source material was PBMCs. The CDR3: CTSSQVWPGPTQYF. Here the CDR3 DNA reads TGCACCAGCAGCCAAGTATGGCCAGGGCCTACCCAGTACTTC.